Below, one TCR beta chain is given with its context. Its target is unknown. Data came from immunoSEQ multiplex PCR; TCRdb stores just in-frame clones and leaves some out. The sample consists of some 250,000 clones, 90% of them appearing once. This entry belongs to a study of cytomegalovirus exposure and HLA in healthy donors. Study-wide points: Reports described diagnosis of cytomegalovirus status by the classifier as highly specific and sensitive. The listing of some 170 TCR beta chains classed them as cytomegalovirus-associated. Generally TCR sequences proved uncommon, though certain public TCRs appeared in numerous donors.

CDR3 length: 16 residues. In germline, CDR1 is MNHNY, CDR2 SVGAGI (reference sequence). V lost 0 bases and J lost 3; bases outside the gene matches: 5. The donors were part of the validation cohort of more than 90 subjects. That cohort was separate from the first cohort, which comprised about 730 subjects. The chain is built from TRBV6-6 and TRBJ1-5, with 7 bases identical to TRBD1. The specimen was PBMCs. The receptor was isolated from a woman between 18 and 29 years old in good health and CMV-seronegative. In DNA form, the CDR3 reads TGTGCCAGCAGTTACTCGGGACAGCTTAACAATCAGCCCCAGCATTTT. Its protein product is CASSYSGQLNNQPQHF.